This TCR beta chain comes out of a study of radiation and T cells in renal cell carcinoma. Profiling relied on immunoSEQ multiplex PCR, and the TCRdb table lists in-frame clones only, not all of them. The sample lists roughly 92,000 clones, approximately 80% occurring once. There are 15 residues in the CDR3. J gave up 10 bases and V 2 bases, and 12 bases lay outside the gene matches. The V gene's germline CDR1 is SGDLS and CDR2 YYNGEE. Indicated time point: blood 4 weeks post-SBRT, at nephrectomy. Treatment: 15 Gy SBRT to primary tumor, nephrectomy 4 weeks later. The sample in question was blood, obtained from a patient whose treatment included radiotherapy and nephrectomy. The TCR originated in a man between 60 and 75 years old with renal cell carcinoma. The V and J genes are TRBV9 and TRBJ1-1; 9 positions agree with TRBD1. The CDR3 protein is CASSVRGGQGVAAFF. CDR3 nucleotides: TGTGCCAGCAGCGTGAGAGGGGGACAGGGAGTGGCAGCTTTCTTT.